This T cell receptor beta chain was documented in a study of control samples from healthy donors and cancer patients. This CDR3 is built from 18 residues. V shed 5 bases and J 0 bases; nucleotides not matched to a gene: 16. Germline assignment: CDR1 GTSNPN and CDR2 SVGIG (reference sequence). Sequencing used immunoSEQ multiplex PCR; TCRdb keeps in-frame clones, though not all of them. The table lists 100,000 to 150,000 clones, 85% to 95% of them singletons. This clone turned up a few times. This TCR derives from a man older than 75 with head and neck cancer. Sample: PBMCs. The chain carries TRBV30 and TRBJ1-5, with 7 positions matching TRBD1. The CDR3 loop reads CAWDSNRDRLYSNQPQHF. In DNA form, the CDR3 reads TGTGCCTGGGATTCGAACCGGGACAGACTGTATAGCAATCAGCCCCAGCATTTT.